The source of this TCR beta chain is a study of T cells in Graves' hyperthyroidism and ophthalmopathy. Ophthalmopathy patients had moderate-to-severe active disease, CAS ≥3, NOSPECS ≥4, and disease duration under 3 months. Amplification targeted TCR beta CDR3 regions from RNA transcripts. Researchers ran a first-round RT-PCR on the TCR CDR3 using the HTBI primer set. TCRdb reprocessed the multiplex PCR reads with MiXCR, giving one entry per CDR3 protein. This table has a few hundred thousand distinct CDR3 sequences, roughly 15% appearing once. CDR1 is KGHSH, CDR2 LQKENI, per germline. The CDR3 runs 19 residues. With V trimmed by 3 bases and J by 2 bases, 18 bases remained unmatched.

The receptor was derived from a woman younger than 45 with Graves' ophthalmopathy. The V and J genes are TRBV18 and TRBJ1-2, with TRBD1 matching 7 bases. The specimen was blood. The CDR3 coding sequence is TGTGCCAGCTCACCCCGAGCAGGAACGACAGGGAACATGAACTATGGCTACACCTTC. Translated: CASSPRAGTTGNMNYGYTF. Based on the CDR3 plus reference TRBV18 and TRBJ1-2, the full variable domain is NAGVMQNPRHLVRRRGQEARLRCSPMKGHSHVYWYRQLPEEGLKFMVYLQKENIIDESGMPKERFSAEFPKEGPSILRIQQVVRGDSAAYFCASSPRAGTTGNMNYGYTFGSGTRLTVV.